This record concerns one TCR beta chain sequence. Its antigen is currently unknown. This CDR3 comprises 11 residues. CDR1 and CDR2 from the germline V gene are SGHTA and FQGNSA. This sample is part of a study of CXCR3-negative and CXCR3-positive naive CD8 T cells. Study results and caveats: Naive CXCR3-positive and CXCR3-negative cells shared similar TRBV-TRBJ usage, unlike memory cells. Both of the naive subsets showed about the same high diversity, but memory CD8+ cells had much less.

Via 5' RACE with UMI labels, TRB cDNA libraries were prepared. TCRdb re-called the 5' RACE reads and gives one entry per CDR3 protein, without DNA. The sample table sets out 45,000 to 55,000 distinct CDR3 sequences. The chain links TRBV7-2 to TRBJ2-5. Sequenced: memory CD8+ T cells from blood. This TCR came from a human donor in good health. Some clones in this sample may be carry-over from other donors' samples. The CDR3 reads CASSLGGTQYF.